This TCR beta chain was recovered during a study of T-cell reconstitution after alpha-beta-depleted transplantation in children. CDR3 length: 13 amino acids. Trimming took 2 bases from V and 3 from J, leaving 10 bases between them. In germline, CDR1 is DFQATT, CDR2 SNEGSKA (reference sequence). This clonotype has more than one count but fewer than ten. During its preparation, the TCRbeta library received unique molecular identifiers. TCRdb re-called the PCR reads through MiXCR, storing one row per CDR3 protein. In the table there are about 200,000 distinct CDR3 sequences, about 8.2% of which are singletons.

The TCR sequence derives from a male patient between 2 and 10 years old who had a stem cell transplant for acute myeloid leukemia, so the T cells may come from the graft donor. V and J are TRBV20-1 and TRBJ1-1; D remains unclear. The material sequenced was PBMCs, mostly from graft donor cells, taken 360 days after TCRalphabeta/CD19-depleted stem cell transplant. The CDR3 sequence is CSARPPPDTEAFF. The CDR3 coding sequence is TGCAGTGCTAGACCCCCCCCTGACACTGAAGCTTTCTTT.